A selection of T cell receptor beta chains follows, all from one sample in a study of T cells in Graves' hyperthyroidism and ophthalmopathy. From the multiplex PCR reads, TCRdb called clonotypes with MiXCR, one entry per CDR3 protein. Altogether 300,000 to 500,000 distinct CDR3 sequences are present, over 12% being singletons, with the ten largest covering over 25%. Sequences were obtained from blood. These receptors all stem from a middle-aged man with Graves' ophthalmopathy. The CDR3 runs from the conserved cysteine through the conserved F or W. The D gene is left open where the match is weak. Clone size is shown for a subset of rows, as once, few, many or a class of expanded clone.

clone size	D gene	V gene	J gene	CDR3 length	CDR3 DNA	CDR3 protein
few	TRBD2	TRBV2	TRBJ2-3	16	TGTGCCAGCAGCCTCCGGACTAGCGGGAGGGTAGATACGCAGTATTTT	CASSLRTSGRVDTQYF
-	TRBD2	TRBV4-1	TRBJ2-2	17	TGCGCCAGCAGCCAGCGCGGACTAGCGGGAAGTACCGGGGAGCTGTTTTTT	CASSQRGLAGSTGELFF
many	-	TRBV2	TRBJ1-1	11	TGTGCCAGCAGTGATCCGGGCAATGCTTTCTTT	CASSDPGNAFF
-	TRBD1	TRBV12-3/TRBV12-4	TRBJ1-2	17	TGTGCCAGCACCAAATCCGGGACAGAAGCTTACAACTATGGCTACACCTTC	CASTKSGTEAYNYGYTF
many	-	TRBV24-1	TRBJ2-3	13	TGTGCCACCAAAGGTTCCAATACAGATACGCAGTATTTT	CATKGSNTDTQYF
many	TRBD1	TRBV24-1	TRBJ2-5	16	TGTGCCACCAGTGACTCCGGGACAGTGTACCAAGAGACCCAGTACTTC	CATSDSGTVYQETQYF
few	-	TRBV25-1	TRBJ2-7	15	TGTGCCAGCAGTGAATCGCAAGGGGACTCCTACGAGCAGTACTTC	CASSESQGDSYEQYF
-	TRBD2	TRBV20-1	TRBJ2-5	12	TGCAGTGCGCGGGAGGGCCCGGAGACCCAGTACTTC	CSAREGPETQYF
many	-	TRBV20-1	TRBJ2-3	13	TGCAGTGCTGGACAGACTAGCACAGATACGCAGTATTTT	CSAGQTSTDTQYF
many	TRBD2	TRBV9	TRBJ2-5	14	TGTGCCAGCAGCGTAGGCCTAGCGGGAGAGACCCAGTACTTC	CASSVGLAGETQYF
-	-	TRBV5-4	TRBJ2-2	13	TGTGCCAGCAGCTTGGAGGGTGAGGGGGAGCTGTTTTTT	CASSLEGEGELFF
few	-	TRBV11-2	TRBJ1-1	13	TGTGCCAGCAGCCCAGACCCTCGCACTGAAGCTCTCTTT	CASSPDPRTEALF
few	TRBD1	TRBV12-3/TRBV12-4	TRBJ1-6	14	TGTGCCAGCAAAACGACAGGGGCGGGTTCACCCCTCCACTTT	CASKTTGAGSPLHF
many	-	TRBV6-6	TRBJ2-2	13	TGTGCCAGCAGTTCCCTGGTGGGCGGGGAGCTGTTTTTT	CASSSLVGGELFF
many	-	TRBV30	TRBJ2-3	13	TGTGCCTGGAGCGGGCAGGTGGCAGATACGCAGTATTTT	CAWSGQVADTQYF
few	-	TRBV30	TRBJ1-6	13	TGTGCCCTGAGCGGGGGTCTGGGGTCACCCCTCCACTTT	CALSGGLGSPLHF
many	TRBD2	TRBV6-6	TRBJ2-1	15	TGTGCCAGCAGTTACGGGACTAGCGGGCGCAATGAGCAGTTCTTC	CASSYGTSGRNEQFF
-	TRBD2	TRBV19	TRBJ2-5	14	TGTGCCAGTAGTCCCCGGCTAGCGGGAGAGTCGCAGTACTTC	CASSPRLAGESQYF
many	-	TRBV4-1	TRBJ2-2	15	TGCGCCAGCAGCCAAGTGGGTGGGCTCACCGGGGAGCTGTTTTTT	CASSQVGGLTGELFF
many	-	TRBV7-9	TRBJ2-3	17	TGTGCCAGCAGCTTAGTTCGGCAGTCTTCGCGGGAAGATACGCAGTATTTT	CASSLVRQSSREDTQYF
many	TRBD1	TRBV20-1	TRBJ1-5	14	TGCAGTGCTATCCTGGACAGGGGAGATCAGCCCCAGCATTTT	CSAILDRGDQPQHF
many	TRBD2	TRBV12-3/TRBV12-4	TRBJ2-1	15	TGTGCCAGCAGTCGGATGGGACTAGAGTACAATGAGCAGTTCTTC	CASSRMGLEYNEQFF
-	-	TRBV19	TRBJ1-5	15	TGTGCCAGTAACCCTGGGGGACATAGCAATCAGCCCCAGCATTTT	CASNPGGHSNQPQHF
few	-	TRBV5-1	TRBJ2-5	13	TGCGCCAGCAGCTTGGTAGGGGCAGAGACCCAGTACTTC	CASSLVGAETQYF
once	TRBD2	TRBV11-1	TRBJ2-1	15	TGTGCCAGCAGCTGGACGGGAGGTTTCTACAATGAGCAGTTCTTC	CASSWTGGFYNEQFF
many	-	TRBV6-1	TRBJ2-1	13	TGTGCCAGCACTGGGTATCGGGACTTGGAGCAGTTCTTC	CASTGYRDLEQFF
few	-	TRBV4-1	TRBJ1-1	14	TGCGCCAGCAGCCAAGAGTGGGGATCGAGAGAAGCTTTCTTT	CASSQEWGSREAFF
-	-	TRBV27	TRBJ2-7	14	TGTGCCAGCAAGGGAATAGGGTACACCTACGAGCAGTACTTC	CASKGIGYTYEQYF
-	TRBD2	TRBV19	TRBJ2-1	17	TGTGCCAGTAGTATGGGGCTGGGAGGGGAGAACCACAATGAGCAGTTCTTC	CASSMGLGGENHNEQFF
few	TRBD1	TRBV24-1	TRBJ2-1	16	TGTGCCACCAGTGATTTGCCAAGGACAGGGGGCAATGAGCAGTTCTTC	CATSDLPRTGGNEQFF
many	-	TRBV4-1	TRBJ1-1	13	TGCGCCAGCAGCTCGCGGACGAAGGCTGAAGCTTTCTTT	CASSSRTKAEAFF
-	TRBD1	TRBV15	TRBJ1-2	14	TGTGCCACCAGCAGTTGGGGACAGGCCTATGGCTACACCTTC	CATSSWGQAYGYTF
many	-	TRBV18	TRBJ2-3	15	TGTGCCAGCTCACCAAGGGGCTCTAGCACAGATACGCAGTATTTT	CASSPRGSSTDTQYF
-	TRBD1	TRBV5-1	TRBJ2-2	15	TGCGCCAGCAGGCAGGGGGCGCGGGACACCGGGGAGCTGTTTTTT	CASRQGARDTGELFF
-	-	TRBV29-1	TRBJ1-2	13	TGCAGCGGCCGGACAGAGCCTAACTATGGCTACACCTTC	CSGRTEPNYGYTF
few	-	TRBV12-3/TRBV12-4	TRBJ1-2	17	TGTGCCAGCAGTATCAGGCCCGACAGGAGACTTAACTATGGCTACACCTTC	CASSIRPDRRLNYGYTF
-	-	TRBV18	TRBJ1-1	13	TGTGCCAGCTCACCGGATGTGGACACTGAAGCTTTCTTT	CASSPDVDTEAFF
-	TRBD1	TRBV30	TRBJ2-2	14	TGTGCCTGGAGGCGGACAGGGGTCGGCGGGGAGCTGTTTTTT	CAWRRTGVGGELFF
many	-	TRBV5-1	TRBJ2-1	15	TGCGCCAGCAGCTGGGCTGGGGGAGCGAACAATGAGCAGTTCTTC	CASSWAGGANNEQFF
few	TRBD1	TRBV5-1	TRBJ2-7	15	TGCGCCAGCAGCTTTGCCGACAGGGATACCTACGAGCAGTACTTC	CASSFADRDTYEQYF
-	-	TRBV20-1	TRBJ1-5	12	TGCAGTGCTAGAGTCTACAGTCAGCCCCAGCATTTT	CSARVYSQPQHF
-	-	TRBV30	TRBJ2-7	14	TGTGCCTGGAGCCGGGGCCCTGAAATTTACGAGCAGTACTTC	CAWSRGPEIYEQYF
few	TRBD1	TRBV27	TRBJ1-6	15	TGTGCCAGCAGCTCAACGGACAGGCGCGTTTCACCCCTCCACTTT	CASSSTDRRVSPLHF
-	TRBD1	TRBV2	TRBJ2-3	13	TGTGCCAGGAACAGGGGCAACACAGATACGCAGTATTTT	CARNRGNTDTQYF
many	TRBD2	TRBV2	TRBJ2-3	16	TGTGCCAGCAGGGAGCTAGCGGGAGAAGGGACAGATACGCAGTATTTT	CASRELAGEGTDTQYF
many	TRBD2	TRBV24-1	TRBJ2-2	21	TGTGCCACCAGTGATTTTAATAATGCGGCGGGAGGGCCTCCGAACACCGGGGAGCTGTTTTTT	CATSDFNNAAGGPPNTGELFF
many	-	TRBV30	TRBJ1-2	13	TGTGCCTGGAGCCGGGACACGCACTATGGCTACACCTTC	CAWSRDTHYGYTF
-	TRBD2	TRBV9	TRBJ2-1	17	TGTGCCAGCAGCGTAGAGTTGCGGGAGCTGTCCTACAATGAGCAGTTCTTC	CASSVELRELSYNEQFF
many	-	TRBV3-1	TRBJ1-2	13	TGTGCCAGCAGCCAGGAGTGGAGTGCTGGCTACACCTTC	CASSQEWSAGYTF
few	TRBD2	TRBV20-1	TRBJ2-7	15	TGCAGTGCTTCAAACTTACTAGCGGGATCCCACGAGCAGTACTTC	CSASNLLAGSHEQYF
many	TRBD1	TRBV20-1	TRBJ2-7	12	TGCAGTGCCGTGAAGGGGGCCGACGAGCAGTACTTC	CSAVKGADEQYF
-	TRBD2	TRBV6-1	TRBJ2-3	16	TGTGCCAGCAGCACACTAGCGGGAAAGTTCGGAGATACGCAGTATTTT	CASSTLAGKFGDTQYF
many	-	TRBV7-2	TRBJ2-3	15	TGTGCCAGCAGTCATCCGGGACTCAGAGGCTATACGCAGTATTTT	CASSHPGLRGYTQYF